This T cell receptor beta chain is drawn from a study of glioma-infiltrating T cells. Study conclusions and caveats: Gliomas, especially low-grade, showed above-expected tissue-blood divergence; non-neoplastic patients showed below. Very few CDR3 sequences were shared between tissue and blood.

Amplification of TCR alpha and beta CDR3 regions from RNA used iRepertoire nested multiplex PCR. TCRdb fed the multiplex PCR reads into MiXCR, producing one record per CDR3 protein. The sample contains 44,000 or so distinct CDR3 sequences, under 25% of which appear only once. Germline V lookup: CDR1 SQVTM, CDR2 ANQGSEA. The CDR3 contains 15 residues. V was pared by 2 bases and J by 2 bases, with 15 bases between. Details on this clonotype: Antigen: not known.

The source is a human donor with low-grade glioma or glioblastoma, undergoing nonglioma brain surgery, or in good health (not recorded which). The source material was glioma tissue, nonneoplastic brain tissue, or PBMCs (not recorded which). This sequence joins TRBV29-1 and TRBJ1-2; D is perhaps TRBD1 (5 bases). In DNA form, the CDR3 reads TGCAGCGTTGAAACCTGGGGCCGGGGGAACTATGGCTACACCTTC. Encoded protein: CSVETWGRGNYGYTF.